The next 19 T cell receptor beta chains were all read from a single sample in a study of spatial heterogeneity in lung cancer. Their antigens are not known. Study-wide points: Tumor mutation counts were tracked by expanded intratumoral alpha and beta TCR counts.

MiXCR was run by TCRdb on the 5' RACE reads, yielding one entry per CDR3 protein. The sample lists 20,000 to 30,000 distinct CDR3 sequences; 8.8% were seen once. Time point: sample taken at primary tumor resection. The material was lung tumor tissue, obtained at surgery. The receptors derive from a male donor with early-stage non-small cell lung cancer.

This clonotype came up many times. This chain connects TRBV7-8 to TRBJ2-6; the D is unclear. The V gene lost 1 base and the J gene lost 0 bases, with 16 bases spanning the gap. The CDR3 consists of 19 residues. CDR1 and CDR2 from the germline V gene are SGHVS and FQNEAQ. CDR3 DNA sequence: TGTGCCAGCAGCTTAGGGATTGGAATAGGTTTCTCTGGGGCCAACGTCCTGACTTTC. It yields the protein CASSLGIGIGFSGANVLTF.

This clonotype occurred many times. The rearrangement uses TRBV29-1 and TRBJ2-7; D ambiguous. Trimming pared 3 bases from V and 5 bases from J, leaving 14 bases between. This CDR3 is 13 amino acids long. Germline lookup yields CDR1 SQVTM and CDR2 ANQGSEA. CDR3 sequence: CSVEYPARNEQYF. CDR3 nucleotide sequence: TGCAGCGTTGAGTATCCAGCGCGTAACGAGCAGTACTTC.

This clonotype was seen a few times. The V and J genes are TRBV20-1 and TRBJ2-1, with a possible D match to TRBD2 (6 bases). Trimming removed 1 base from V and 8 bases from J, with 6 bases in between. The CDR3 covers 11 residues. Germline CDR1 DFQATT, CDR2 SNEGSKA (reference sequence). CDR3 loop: CSARGEDEQFF. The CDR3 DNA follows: TGCAGTGCTAGAGGGGAGGATGAGCAGTTCTTC.

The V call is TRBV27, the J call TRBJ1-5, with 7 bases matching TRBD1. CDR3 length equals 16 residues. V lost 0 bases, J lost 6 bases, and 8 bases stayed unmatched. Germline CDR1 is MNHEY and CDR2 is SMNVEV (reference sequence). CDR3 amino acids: CASSLSPTGTSQPQHF. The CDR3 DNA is TGTGCCAGCAGTTTATCTCCGACAGGGACAAGTCAGCCCCAGCATTTT.

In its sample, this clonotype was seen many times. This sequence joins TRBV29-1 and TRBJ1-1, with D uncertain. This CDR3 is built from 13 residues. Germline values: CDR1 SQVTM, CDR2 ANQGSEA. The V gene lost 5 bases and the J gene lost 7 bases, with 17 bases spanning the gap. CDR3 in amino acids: CSVLGKREGEAFF. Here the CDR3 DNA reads TGCAGCGTTTTAGGAAAGAGGGAAGGTGAAGCTTTCTTT.

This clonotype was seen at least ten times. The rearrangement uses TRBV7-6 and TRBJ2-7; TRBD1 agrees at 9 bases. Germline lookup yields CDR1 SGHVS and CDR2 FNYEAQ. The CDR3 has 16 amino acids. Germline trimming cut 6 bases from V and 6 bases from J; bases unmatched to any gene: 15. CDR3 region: CASSPGDRGLTGEQYF. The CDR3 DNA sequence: TGTGCCAGCAGTCCTGGCGACAGGGGGTTAACCGGCGAGCAGTACTTC.

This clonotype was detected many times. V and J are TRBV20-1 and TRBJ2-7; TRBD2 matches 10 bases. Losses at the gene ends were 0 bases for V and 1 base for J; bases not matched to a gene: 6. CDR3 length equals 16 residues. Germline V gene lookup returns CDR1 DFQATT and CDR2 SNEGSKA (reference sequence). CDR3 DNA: TGCAGTGCTAGAGAGCCTAGCGGGAGTGCTTCCTACGAGCAGTACTTC. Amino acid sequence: CSAREPSGSASYEQYF.

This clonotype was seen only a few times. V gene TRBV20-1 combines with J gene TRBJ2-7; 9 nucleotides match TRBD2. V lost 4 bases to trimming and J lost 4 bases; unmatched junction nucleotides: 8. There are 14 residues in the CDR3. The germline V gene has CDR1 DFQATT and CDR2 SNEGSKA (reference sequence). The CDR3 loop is CSAMRREGRYEQYF. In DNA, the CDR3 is TGCAGTGCTATGCGGCGGGAGGGCAGATACGAGCAGTACTTC.

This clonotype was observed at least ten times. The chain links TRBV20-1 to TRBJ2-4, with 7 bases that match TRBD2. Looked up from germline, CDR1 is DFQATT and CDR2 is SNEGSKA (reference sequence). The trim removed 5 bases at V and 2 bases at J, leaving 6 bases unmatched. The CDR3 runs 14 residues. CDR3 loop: CSAPPGTTKNIQYF. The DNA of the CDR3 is TGCAGTGCTCCCCCAGGGACTACCAAAAACATTCAGTACTTC.

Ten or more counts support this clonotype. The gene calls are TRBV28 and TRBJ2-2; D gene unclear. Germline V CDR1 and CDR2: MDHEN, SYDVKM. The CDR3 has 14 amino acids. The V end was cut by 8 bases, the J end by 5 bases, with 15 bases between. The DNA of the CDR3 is TGTGCCAGCGATCCGGGCCTGGGGACCGGGGAGCTGTTTTTT. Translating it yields CASDPGLGTGELFF.

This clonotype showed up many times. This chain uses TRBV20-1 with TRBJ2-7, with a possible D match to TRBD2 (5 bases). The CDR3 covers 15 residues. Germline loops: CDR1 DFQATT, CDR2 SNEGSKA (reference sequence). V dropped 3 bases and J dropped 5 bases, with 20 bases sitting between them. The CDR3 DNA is TGCAGTGCTAGGGGTGGATGGCTCGGGAAGGACGAGCAGTACTTC. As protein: CSARGGWLGKDEQYF.

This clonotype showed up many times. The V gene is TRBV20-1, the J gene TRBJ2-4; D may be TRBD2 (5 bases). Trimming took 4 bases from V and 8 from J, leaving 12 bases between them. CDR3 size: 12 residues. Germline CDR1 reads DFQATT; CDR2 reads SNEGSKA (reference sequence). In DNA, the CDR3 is TGCAGTGCTACAGGAGACTATGACATTCAGTACTTC. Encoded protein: CSATGDYDIQYF.

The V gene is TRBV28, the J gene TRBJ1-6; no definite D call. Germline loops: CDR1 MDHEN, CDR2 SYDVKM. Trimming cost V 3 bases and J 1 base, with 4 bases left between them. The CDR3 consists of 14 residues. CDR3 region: CASSLVSYNSPLHF. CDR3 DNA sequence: TGTGCCAGCAGTTTGGTATCCTATAATTCACCCCTCCACTTT.

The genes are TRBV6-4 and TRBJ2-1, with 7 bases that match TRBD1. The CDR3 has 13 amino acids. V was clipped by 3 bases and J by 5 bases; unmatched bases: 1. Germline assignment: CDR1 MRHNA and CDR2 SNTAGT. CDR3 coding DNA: TGTGCCAGCAGTGAAAGGGGGCACAATGAGCAGTTCTTC. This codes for CASSERGHNEQFF.

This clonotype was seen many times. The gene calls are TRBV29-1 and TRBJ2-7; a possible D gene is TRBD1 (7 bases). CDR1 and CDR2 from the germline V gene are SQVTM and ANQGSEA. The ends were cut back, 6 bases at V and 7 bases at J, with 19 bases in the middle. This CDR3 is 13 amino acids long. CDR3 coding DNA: TGCAGCGTAGCTGGGACAGCGGGTATGGAGCAGTACTTC. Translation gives CSVAGTAGMEQYF.

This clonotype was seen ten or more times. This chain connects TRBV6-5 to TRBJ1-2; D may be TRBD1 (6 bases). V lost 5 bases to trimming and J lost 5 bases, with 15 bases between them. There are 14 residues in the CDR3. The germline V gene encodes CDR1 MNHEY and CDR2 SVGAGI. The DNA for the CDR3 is TGTGCCAGCAGTCCACAGGGCTCGGGGTATGGCTACACCTTC. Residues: CASSPQGSGYGYTF.

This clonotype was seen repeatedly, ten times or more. The CDR3 sequence: CASSPDRAHSPLHF. Written as DNA, the CDR3 is TGTGCCAGCAGCCCGGACAGGGCACATTCACCCCTCCACTTT. The chain joins TRBV7-9 to TRBJ1-6, with 8 positions matching TRBD1. In germline, CDR1 is SEHNR, CDR2 FQNEAQ (reference sequence). V lost 5 bases to trimming and J lost 8 bases; unmatched junction nucleotides: 5. The CDR3 covers 14 residues.

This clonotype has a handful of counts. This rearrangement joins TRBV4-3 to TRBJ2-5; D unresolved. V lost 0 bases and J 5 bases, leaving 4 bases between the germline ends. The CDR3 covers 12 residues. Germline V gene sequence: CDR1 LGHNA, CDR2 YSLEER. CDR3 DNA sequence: TGCGCCAGCAGCCAAGATATGGAGACCCAGTACTTC. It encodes CASSQDMETQYF.

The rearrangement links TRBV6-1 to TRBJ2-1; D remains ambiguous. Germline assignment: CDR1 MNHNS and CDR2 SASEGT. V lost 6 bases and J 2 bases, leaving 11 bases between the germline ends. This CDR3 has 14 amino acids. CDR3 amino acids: CASRPMGAYNEQFF. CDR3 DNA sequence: TGTGCCAGCAGGCCTATGGGCGCCTACAATGAGCAGTTCTTC.